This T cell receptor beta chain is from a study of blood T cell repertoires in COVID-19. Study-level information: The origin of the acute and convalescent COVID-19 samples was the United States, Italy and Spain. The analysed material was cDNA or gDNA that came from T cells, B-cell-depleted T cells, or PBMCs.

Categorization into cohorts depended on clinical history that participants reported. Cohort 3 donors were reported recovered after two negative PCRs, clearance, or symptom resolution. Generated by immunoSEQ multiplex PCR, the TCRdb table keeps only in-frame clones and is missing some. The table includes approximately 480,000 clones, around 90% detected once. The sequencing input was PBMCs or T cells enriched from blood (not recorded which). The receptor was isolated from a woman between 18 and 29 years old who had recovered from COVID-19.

The CDR3 sequence is CASSLEGATGELFF. DNA for the CDR3: TGCGCCAGCAGCTTGGAGGGGGCTACCGGGGAGCTGTTTTTT. V usage is TRBV5-1 and J usage is TRBJ2-2; the match to TRBD1 covers 7 bases. J lost 5 bases, V lost 0 bases, and 1 base had no gene match. The germline gives CDR1 SGHRS, CDR2 YFSETQ. There are 14 residues in the CDR3.